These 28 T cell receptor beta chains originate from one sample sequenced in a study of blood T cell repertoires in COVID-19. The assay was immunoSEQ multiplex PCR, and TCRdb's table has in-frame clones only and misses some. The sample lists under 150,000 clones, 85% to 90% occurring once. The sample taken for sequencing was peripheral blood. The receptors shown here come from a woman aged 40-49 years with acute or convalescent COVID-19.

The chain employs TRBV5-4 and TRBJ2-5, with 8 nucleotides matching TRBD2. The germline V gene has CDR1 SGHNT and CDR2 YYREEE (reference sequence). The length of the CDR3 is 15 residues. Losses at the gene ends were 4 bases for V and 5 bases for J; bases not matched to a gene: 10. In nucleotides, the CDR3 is TGTGCCAGCAGCCCGGGAACAGGCGGGGGGGAGACCCAGTACTTC. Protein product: CASSPGTGGGETQYF.

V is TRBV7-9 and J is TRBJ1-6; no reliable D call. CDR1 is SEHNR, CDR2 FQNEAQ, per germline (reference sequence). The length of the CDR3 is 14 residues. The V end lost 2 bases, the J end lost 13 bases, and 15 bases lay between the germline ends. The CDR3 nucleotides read TGTGCCAGCAGCTTAAATCTGAGATCCCCTCCCCTCCACTTT. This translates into CASSLNLRSPPLHF.

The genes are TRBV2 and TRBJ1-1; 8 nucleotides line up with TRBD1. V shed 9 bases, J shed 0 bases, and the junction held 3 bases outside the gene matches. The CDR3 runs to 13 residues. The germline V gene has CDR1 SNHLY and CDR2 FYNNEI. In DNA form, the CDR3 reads TGTGCCAGAAACAGGGGGATGAACACTGAAGCTTTCTTT. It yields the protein CARNRGMNTEAFF.

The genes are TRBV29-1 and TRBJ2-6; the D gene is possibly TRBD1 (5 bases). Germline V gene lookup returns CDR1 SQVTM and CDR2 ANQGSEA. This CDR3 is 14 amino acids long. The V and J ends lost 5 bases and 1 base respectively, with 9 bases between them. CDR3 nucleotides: TGCAGCGTTACTACAGGTTCTGGGGCCAACGTCCTGACTTTC. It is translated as CSVTTGSGANVLTF.

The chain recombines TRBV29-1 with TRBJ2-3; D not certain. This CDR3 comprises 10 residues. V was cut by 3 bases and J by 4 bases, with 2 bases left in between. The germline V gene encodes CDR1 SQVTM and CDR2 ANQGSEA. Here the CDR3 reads CSVDSDTQYF. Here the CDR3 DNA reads TGCAGCGTTGACTCAGATACGCAGTATTTT.

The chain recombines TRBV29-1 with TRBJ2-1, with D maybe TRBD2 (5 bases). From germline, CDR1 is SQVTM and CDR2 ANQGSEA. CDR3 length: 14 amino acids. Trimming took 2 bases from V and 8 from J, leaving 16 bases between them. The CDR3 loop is CSVESLGGTYEQFF. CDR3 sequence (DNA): TGCAGCGTTGAATCCCTAGGAGGTACCTATGAGCAGTTCTTC.

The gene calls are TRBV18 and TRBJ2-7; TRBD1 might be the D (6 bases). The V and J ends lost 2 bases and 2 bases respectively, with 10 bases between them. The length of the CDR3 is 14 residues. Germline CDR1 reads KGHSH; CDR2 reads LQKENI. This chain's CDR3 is CASSPGQGTYEQYF. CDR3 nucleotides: TGTGCCAGCTCACCAGGGCAGGGGACCTACGAGCAGTACTTC.

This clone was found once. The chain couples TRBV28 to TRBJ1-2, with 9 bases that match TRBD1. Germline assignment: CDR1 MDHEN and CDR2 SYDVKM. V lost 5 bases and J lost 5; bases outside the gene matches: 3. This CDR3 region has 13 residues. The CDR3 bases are TGTGCCAGCAGTACGGGGACAGGGTATGGCTACACCTTC. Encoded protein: CASSTGTGYGYTF.

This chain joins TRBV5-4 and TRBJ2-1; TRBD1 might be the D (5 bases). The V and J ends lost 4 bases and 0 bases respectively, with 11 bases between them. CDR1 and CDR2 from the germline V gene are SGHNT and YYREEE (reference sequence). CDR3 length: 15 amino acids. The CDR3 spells CASSTHRSSYNEQFF. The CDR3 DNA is TGTGCCAGCAGCACGCACAGGAGCTCCTACAATGAGCAGTTCTTC.

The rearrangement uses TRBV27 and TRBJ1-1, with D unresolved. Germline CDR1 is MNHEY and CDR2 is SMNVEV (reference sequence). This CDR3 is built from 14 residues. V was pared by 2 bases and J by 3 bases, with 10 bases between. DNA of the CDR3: TGTGCCAGCAGTTTAATGCGGCATTACACTGAAGCTTTCTTT. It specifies CASSLMRHYTEAFF.

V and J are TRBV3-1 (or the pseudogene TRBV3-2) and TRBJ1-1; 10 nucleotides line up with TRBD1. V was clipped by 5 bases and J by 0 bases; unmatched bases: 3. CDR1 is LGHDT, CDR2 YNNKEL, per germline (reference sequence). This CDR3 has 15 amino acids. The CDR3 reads CASSVGQGLNTEAFF. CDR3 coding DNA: TGTGCCAGCAGCGTGGGACAGGGGCTGAACACTGAAGCTTTCTTT.

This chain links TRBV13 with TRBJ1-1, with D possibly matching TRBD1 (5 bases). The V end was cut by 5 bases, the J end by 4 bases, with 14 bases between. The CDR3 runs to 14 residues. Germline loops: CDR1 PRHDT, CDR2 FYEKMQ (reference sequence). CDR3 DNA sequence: TGTGCCAGCAGCCTTATAGGGGTGGCCACTGAAGCTTTCTTT. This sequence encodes CASSLIGVATEAFF.

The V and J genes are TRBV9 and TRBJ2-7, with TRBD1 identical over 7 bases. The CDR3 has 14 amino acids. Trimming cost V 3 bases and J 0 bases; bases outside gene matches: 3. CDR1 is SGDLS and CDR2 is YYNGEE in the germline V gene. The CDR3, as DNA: TGTGCCAGCAGCGACCGGGACAGCTCCTACGAGCAGTACTTC. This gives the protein CASSDRDSSYEQYF.

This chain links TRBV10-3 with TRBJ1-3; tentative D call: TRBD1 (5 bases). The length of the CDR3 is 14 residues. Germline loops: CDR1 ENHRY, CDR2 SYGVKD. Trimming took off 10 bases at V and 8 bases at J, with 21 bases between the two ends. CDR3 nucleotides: TGTGCCACCCTACGGGGGGATCCCGAGGACACCATATATTTT. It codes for CATLRGDPEDTIYF.

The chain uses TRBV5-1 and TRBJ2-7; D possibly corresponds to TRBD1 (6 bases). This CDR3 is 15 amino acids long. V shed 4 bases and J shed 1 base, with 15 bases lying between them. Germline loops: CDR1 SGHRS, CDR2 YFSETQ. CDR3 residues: CASSLRPGQSYEQYF. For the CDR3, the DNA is TGCGCCAGCAGCCTTAGGCCCGGACAGTCCTACGAGCAGTACTTC.

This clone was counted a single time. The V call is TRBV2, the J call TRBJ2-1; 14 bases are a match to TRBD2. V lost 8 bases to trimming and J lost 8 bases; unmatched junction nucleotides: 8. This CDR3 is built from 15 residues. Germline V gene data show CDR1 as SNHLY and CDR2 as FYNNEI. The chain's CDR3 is CASRRLAGGLDEQFF. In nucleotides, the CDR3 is TGTGCCAGCCGGCGACTAGCGGGGGGGCTGGATGAGCAGTTCTTC.

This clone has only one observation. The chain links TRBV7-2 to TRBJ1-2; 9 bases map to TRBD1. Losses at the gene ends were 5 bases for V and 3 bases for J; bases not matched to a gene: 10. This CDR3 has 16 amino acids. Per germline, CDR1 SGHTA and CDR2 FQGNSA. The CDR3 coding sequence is TGTGCCAGCAGCCATCTTCCGGGACAGGGAGACTATGGCTACACCTTC. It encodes CASSHLPGQGDYGYTF.

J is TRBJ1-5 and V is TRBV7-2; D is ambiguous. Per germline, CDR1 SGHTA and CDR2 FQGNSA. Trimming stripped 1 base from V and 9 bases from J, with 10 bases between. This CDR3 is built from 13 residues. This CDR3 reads CASSLDPVSPQHF. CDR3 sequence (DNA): TGTGCCAGCAGCTTAGACCCGGTTTCGCCCCAGCATTTT.

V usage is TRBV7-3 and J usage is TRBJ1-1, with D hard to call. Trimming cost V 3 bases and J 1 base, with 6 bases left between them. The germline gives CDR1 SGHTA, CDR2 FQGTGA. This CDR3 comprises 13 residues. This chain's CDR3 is CASSFWANTEAFF. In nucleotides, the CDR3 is TGTGCCAGCAGCTTCTGGGCGAACACTGAAGCTTTCTTT.

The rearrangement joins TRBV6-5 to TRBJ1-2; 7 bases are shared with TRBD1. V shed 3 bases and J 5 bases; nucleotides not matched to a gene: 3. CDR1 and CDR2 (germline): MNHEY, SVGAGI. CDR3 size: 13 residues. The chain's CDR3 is CASSYGTEYGYTF. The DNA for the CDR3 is TGTGCCAGCAGTTATGGGACAGAATATGGCTACACCTTC.

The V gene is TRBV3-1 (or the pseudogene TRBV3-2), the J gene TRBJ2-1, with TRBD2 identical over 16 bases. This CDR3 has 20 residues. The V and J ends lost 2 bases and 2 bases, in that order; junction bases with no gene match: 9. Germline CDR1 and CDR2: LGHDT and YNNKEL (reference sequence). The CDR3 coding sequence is TGTGCCAGCAGCCAATGGGGCTCCGGGACTAGCGGGGGGGCCTACAATGAGCAGTTCTTC. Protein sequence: CASSQWGSGTSGGAYNEQFF.

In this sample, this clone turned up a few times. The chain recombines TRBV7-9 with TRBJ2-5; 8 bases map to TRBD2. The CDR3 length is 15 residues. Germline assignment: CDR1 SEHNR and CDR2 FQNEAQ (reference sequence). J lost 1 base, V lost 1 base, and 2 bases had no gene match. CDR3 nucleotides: TGTGCCAGCAGCTTAGATCGGGGGGGCCAAGAGACCCAGTACTTC. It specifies CASSLDRGGQETQYF.

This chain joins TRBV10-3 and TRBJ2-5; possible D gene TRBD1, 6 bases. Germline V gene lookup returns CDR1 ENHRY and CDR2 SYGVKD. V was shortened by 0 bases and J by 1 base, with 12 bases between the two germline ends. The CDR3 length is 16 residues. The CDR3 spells CAISESTGVSQETQYF. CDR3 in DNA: TGTGCCATCAGTGAGTCGACAGGCGTCAGCCAAGAGACCCAGTACTTC.

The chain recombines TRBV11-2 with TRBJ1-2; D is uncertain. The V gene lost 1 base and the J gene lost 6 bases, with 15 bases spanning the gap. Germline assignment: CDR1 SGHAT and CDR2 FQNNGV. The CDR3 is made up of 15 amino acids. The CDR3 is CASSLVGAGVDGYTF. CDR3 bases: TGTGCCAGCAGCTTAGTGGGAGCCGGGGTTGATGGCTACACCTTC.

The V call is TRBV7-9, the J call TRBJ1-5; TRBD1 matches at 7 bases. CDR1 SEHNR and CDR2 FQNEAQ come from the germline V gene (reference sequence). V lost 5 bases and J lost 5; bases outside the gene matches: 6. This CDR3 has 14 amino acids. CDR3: CASSGPRGDQPQHF. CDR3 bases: TGTGCCAGCAGCGGGCCCAGGGGGGATCAGCCCCAGCATTTT.

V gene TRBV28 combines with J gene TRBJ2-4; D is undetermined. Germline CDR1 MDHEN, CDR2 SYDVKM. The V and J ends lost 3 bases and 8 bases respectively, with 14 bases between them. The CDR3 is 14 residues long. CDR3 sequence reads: CASSFNSPEDIQYF. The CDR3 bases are TGTGCCAGCAGTTTTAATAGTCCTGAGGACATTCAGTACTTC.

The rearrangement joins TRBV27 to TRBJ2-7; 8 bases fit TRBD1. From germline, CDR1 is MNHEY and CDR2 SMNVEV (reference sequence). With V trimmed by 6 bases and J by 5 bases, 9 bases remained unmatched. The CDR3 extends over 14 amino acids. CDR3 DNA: TGTGCCAGCAGCTTACGGGACAGGTCCGACGAGCAGTACTTC. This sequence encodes CASSLRDRSDEQYF.

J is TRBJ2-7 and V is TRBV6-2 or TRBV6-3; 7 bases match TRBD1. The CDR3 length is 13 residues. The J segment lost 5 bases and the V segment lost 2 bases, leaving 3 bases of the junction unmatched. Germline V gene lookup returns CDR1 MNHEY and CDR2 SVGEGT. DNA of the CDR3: TGTGCCAGCAGTTACCTGACAGGGAACGAGCAGTACTTC. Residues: CASSYLTGNEQYF.